These 4 T cell receptor beta chains were all obtained from the same sample, sequenced in a study of CD8 T cells in ankylosing spondylitis. MiXCR was run by TCRdb on the 5' RACE reads, yielding one entry per CDR3 protein. The data show 350,000 or so distinct CDR3 sequences, with over 12% seen just once and approximately 0.99% held by the top ten. The sequenced material came from blood, either unsorted or a sorted T cell fraction (not recorded which). These TCRs come from a male donor with ankylosing spondylitis or in good health (not recorded which).

This clonotype was counted a few times. The chain uses TRBV20-1 and TRBJ2-2; possible D gene TRBD2, 5 bases. V gave up 4 bases and J gave up 4 bases, with 7 bases separating them. This CDR3 has 12 amino acids. The germline V gene encodes CDR1 DFQATT and CDR2 SNEGSKA (reference sequence). For the CDR3, the DNA is TGCAGTGCTATAGGGAGCACCGGGGAGCTGTTTTTT. It translates to CSAIGSTGELFF.

The chain carries TRBV4-1 and TRBJ2-3; TRBD2 agrees at 7 bases. Germline V CDR1 and CDR2: MGHRA, YSYEKL. This CDR3 has 15 amino acids. The V and J ends lost 1 base and 7 bases, in that order; junction bases with no gene match: 8. This CDR3 reads CASSQGAGRTHTQYF. As DNA, the CDR3 is TGCGCCAGCAGCCAAGGAGCGGGGCGGACACATACGCAGTATTTT.

The chain has TRBV12-3 or TRBV12-4 and TRBJ1-1; a possible D gene is TRBD1 (5 bases). The CDR3 covers 15 residues. The V end was cut by 9 bases, the J end by 6 bases, with 23 bases between. The CDR3 here is CASQWDQAPGAEAFF. In nucleotides, the CDR3 is TGTGCCAGTCAATGGGATCAGGCCCCGGGGGCTGAAGCTTTCTTT.

This clonotype was seen a few times. V and J are TRBV6-5 and TRBJ2-3; TRBD1 or TRBD2 may be the D gene (5 bases each). The CDR3 has 15 residues. CDR1 and CDR2 (germline): MNHEY, SVGAGI. V lost 0 bases to trimming and J lost 2 bases, with 9 bases between them. The CDR3 DNA follows: TGTGCCAGCAGTTACTCGGGGGATCACACAGATACGCAGTATTTT. This codes for CASSYSGDHTDTQYF.